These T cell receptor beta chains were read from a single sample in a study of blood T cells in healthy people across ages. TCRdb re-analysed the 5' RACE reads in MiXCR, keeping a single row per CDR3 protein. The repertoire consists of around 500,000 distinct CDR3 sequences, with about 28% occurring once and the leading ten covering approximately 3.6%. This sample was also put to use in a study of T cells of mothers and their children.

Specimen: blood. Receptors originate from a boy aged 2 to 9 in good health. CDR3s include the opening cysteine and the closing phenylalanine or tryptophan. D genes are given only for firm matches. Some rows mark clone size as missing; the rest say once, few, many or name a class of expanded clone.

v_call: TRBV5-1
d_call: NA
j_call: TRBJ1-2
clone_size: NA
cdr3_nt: TGCGCCAGCAGCTTGGACCCGGGAAACTCTGGCTACACCTTC
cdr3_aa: CASSLDPGNSGYTF

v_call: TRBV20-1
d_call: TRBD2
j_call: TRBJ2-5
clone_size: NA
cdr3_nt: TGCAGTGCTAGAAAGGTGCCTAGCGGGGGGGAGACCCAGTACTTC
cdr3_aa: CSARKVPSGGETQYF

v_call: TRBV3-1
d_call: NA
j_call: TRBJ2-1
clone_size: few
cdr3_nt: TGTGCCAGCAGCCAGCGGGGTCTAGGTGGGGATGAGCAGTTCTTC
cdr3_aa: CASSQRGLGGDEQFF

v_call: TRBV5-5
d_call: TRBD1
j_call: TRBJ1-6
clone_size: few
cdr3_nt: TGTGCCAGCAGCTTGGGGGACAGGGGAAATTCACCCCTCCACTTT
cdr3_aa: CASSLGDRGNSPLHF

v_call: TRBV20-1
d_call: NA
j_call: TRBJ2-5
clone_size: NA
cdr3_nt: TGCAGTGCTAGAGATCTCACGGGATTCACAAAAGAGACCCAGTACTTC
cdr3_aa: CSARDLTGFTKETQYF

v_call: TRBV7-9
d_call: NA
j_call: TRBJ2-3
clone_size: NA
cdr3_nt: TGTGCCAGCAGCCCAAGACTAGAGGCAGATACGCAGTATTTT
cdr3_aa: CASSPRLEADTQYF

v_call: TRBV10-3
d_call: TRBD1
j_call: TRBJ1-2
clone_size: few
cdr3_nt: TGTGCCATCAGTGAAGACAGGGGCGACTATGGCTACACCTTC
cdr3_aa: CAISEDRGDYGYTF

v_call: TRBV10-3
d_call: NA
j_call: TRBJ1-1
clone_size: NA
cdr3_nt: TGTGCCATCAGTGCCGCCAGGGGTCTCACTGAAGCTTTCTTT
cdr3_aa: CAISAARGLTEAFF

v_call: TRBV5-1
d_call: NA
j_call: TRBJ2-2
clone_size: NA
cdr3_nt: TGCGCCAGCAGCTTGGTCCTAAGGACCCTAGGAGGCGCCGGGGAGCTGTTTTTT
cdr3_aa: CASSLVLRTLGGAGELFF

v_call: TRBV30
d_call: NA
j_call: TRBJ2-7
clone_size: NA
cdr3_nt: TGTGCCTGGAGTGTTTCCCACGAGCAGTACTTC
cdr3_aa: CAWSVSHEQYF

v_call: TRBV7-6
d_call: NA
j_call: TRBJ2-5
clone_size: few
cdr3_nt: TGTGCCAGCAGCCAACCCCCCGGGGCGGAGACCCAGTACTTC
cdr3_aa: CASSQPPGAETQYF

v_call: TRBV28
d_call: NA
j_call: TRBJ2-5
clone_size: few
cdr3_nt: TGTGCCAGCAGTTCCCCCGGGCGGTGGGTACAAGAGACCCAGTACTTC
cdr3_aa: CASSSPGRWVQETQYF

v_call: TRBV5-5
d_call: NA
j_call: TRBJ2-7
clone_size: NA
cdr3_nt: TGTGCCAGCAGCTTCCCGGGGGCGGGGGTGTCCTACGAGCAGTACTTC
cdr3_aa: CASSFPGAGVSYEQYF

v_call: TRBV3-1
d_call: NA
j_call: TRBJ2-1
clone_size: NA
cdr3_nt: TGTGCCAGCAGCCAAGCCTGGCGATTCAATGAGCAGTTCTTC
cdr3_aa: CASSQAWRFNEQFF

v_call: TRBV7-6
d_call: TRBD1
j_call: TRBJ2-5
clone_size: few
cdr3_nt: TGTGCCAGCAGCCAGTTCGGACAGGGTGGAGAGACCCAGTACTTC
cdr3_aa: CASSQFGQGGETQYF

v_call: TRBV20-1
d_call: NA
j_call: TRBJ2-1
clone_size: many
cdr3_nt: TGCAGTGCTAGGGGCAGAAGCTCCTACAATGAGCAGTTCTTC
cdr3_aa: CSARGRSSYNEQFF

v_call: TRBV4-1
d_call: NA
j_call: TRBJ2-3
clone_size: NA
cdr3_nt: TGCGCCAGCAGCCCGCGGGACACCAAGATCACAGATACGCAGTATTTT
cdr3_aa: CASSPRDTKITDTQYF

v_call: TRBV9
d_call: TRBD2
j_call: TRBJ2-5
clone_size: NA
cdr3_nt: TGTGCCAGCAGCGTAGCGGGACTAGCGGCCGGGGCCCAGTACTTC
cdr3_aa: CASSVAGLAAGAQYF

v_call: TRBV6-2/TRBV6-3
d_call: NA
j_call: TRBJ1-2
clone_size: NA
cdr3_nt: TGTGCCAGCAGTTCGGACCCGGGAGGCTACACCTTC
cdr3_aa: CASSSDPGGYTF

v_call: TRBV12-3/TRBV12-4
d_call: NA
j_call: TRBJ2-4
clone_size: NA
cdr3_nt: TGTGCCAGCAAACAGGGTTTGAGCAAAAACATTCAGTACTTC
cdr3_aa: CASKQGLSKNIQYF

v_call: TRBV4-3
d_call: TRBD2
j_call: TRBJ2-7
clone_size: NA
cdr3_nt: TGCGCCAGCAGCACTATCCTACTAGCGGGAGGAGGGGAGCAGTACTTC
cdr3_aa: CASSTILLAGGGEQYF

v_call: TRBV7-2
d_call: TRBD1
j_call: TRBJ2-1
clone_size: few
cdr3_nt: TGTGCCAGCAGCTACACAGGGGACTCCTACAATGAGCAGTTCTTC
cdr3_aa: CASSYTGDSYNEQFF

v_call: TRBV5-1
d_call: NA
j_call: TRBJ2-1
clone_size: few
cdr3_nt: TGCGCCAGCAGCTTGGATGTAGCACGGAATGAGCAGTTCTTC
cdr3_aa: CASSLDVARNEQFF

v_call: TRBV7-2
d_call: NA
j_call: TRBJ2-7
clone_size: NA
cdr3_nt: TGTGCCAGCAGCTCCAGTCAGACAGCTGCCTACGAGCAGTACTTC
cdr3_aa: CASSSSQTAAYEQYF

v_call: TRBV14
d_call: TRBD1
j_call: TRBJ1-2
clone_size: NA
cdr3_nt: TGTGCCAGCAGTCCCGGGACAGGGGTTCTTGGCTACACCTTC
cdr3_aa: CASSPGTGVLGYTF

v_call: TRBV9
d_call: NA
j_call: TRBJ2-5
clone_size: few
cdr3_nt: TGTGCCAGCAGCGCCCCCCTTGAGGCCCCGGGACGGGAGACCCAGTACTTC
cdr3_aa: CASSAPLEAPGRETQYF

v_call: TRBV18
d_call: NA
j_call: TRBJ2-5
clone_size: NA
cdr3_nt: TGTGCCAGCTCACCACCGAGGACTACGGAGACCCAGTACTTC
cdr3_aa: CASSPPRTTETQYF

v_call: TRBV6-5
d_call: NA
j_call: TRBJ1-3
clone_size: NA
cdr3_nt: TGTGCCAGCAGACAGGGAAACACCATATATTTT
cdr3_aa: CASRQGNTIYF

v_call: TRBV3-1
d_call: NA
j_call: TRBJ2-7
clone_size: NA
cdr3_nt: TGTGCCAGCAGCCAGAAGCCCTGGCGGGCGACCTACGAGCAGTACTTC
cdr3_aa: CASSQKPWRATYEQYF

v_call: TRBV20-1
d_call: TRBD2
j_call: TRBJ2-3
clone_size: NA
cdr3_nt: TGCAGTGCTAGAGATCTCACTAGCGGAGTCACAGATACGCAGTATTTT
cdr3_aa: CSARDLTSGVTDTQYF

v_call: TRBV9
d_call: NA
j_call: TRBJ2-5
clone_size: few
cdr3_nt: TGTGCCAGCAGCGTAGATGGGGGCCGAGAGACCCAGTACTTC
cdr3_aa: CASSVDGGRETQYF

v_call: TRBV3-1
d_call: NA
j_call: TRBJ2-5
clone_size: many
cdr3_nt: TGTGCCAGCAGCCAAGATTTTGCGGGACCCTTGAATCAAGAGACCCAGTACTTC
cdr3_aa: CASSQDFAGPLNQETQYF

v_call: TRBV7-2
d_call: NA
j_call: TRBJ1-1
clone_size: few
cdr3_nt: TGTGCCAGCAGCTTTAAGGGGGTAGCTGAAGCTTTCTTT
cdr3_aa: CASSFKGVAEAFF

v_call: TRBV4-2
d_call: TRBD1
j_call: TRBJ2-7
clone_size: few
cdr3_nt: TGTGCCAGCAGCCAAGACCGGGACAGGCGTTACTACGAGCAGTACTTC
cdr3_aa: CASSQDRDRRYYEQYF

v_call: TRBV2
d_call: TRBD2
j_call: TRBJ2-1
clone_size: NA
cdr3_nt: TGTGCCAGCGCTGGACTAGCGGGAGGGAGCTCCTACAATGAGCAGTTCTTC
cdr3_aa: CASAGLAGGSSYNEQFF

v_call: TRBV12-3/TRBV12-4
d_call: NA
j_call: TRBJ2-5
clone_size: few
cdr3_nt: TGTGCCAGCGGGTCCCGCGGAGAGACCCAGTACTTC
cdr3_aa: CASGSRGETQYF

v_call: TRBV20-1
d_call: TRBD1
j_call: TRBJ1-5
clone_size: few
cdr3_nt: TGCAGTGCTATGACAGGGCTTCGTGTGCAGCCCCAGCATTTT
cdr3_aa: CSAMTGLRVQPQHF

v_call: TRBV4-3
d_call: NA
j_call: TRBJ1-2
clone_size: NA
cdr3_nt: TGCGCCAGCAGCCAAGACTCGACAACTAACTATGGCTACACCTTC
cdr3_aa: CASSQDSTTNYGYTF

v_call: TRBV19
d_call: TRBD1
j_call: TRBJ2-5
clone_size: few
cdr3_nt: TGTGCCAGTAGTACCGGACAGGATACCCTAGAGACCCAGTACTTC
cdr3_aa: CASSTGQDTLETQYF

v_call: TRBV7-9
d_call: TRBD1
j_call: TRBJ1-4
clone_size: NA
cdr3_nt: TGTGCCAGCAGCTTCGGACAGGGTACAACTAATGAAAAACTGTTTTTT
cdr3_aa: CASSFGQGTTNEKLFF

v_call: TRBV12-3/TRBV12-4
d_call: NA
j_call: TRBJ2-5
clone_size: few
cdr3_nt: TGTGCCAGCAGACCCTCAGCGGTGGGAGAGACCCAGTACTTC
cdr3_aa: CASRPSAVGETQYF

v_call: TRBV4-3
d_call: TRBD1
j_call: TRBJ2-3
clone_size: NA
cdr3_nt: TGCGCCAGCAGCCAGGAGACAGGGTATACACAAGATACGCAGTATTTT
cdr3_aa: CASSQETGYTQDTQYF

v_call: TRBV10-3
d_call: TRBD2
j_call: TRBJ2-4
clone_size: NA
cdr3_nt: TGTGCCATCAGTGAGGAAAGTGTTAGCGGGTACATTCAGTACTTC
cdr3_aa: CAISEESVSGYIQYF

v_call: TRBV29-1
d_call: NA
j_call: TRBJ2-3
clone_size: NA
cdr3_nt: TGCAGCGCCCGCGCCCTTGATACGCAGTATTTT
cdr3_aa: CSARALDTQYF

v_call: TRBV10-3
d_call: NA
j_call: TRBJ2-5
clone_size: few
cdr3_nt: TGTGCCATCAGTTCAGGGGAGAAAGAGACCCAGTACTTC
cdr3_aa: CAISSGEKETQYF

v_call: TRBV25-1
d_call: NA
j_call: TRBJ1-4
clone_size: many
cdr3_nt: TGTGCCAGCAGAAAGGCAGATAATGAAAAACTGTTTTTT
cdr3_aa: CASRKADNEKLFF

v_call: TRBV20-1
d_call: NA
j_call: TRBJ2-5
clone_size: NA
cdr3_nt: TGCAGTGCTAAGGATCCAGTGGCCTTTGAGACCCAGTACTTC
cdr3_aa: CSAKDPVAFETQYF

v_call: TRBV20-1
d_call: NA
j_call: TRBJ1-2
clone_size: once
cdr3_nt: TGCAGTGCTAGTCGGGGCAGGGGTCGAGGGTACGGCTACACCTTC
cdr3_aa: CSASRGRGRGYGYTF

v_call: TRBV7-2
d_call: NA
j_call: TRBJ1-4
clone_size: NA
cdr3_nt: TGTGCCAGCAGCTTAGTATCGGGAGGTGAAAAACTGTTTTTT
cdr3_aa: CASSLVSGGEKLFF

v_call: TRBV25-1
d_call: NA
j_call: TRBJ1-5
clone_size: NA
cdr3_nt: TGTGCCAGCAGCGAGGGGGGGGATCGGCCCCAGCATTTT
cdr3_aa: CASSEGGDRPQHF

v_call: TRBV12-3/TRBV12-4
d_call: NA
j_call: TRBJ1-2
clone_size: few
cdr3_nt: TGTGCCAGCAGTTTAGGGATCACCTATGGCTACACCTTC
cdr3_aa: CASSLGITYGYTF

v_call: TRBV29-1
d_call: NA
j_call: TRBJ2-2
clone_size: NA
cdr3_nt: TGCAGCGTCTGGGACGGCCCCGGGGAGCTGTTTTTT
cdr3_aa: CSVWDGPGELFF

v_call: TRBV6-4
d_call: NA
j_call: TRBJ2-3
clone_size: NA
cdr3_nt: TGTGCCAGCAGTGATCAACGGAGTGGGGGAGATACGCAGTATTTT
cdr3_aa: CASSDQRSGGDTQYF